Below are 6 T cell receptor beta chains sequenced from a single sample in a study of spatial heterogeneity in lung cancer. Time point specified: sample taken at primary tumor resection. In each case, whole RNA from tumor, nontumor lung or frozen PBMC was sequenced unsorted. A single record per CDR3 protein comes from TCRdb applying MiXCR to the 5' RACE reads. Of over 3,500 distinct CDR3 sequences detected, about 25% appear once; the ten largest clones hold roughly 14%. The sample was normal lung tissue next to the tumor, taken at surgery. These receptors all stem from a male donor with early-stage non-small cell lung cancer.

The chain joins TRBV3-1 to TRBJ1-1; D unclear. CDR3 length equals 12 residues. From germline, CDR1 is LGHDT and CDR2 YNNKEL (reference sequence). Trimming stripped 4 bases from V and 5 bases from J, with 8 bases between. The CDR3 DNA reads TGTGCCAGCAGCCCTAGCGGAACTGAAGCTTTCTTT. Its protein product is CASSPSGTEAFF. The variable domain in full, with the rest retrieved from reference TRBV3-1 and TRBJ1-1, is DTAVSQTPKYLVTQMGNDKSIKCEQNLGHDTMYWYKQDSKKFLKIMFSYNNKELIINETVPNRFSPKSPDKAHLNLHINSLELGDSAVYFCASSPSGTEAFFGQGTRLTVV.

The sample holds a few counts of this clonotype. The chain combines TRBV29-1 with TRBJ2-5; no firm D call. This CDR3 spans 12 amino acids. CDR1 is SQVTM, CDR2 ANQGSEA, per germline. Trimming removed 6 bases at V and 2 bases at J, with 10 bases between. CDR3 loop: CSVRAVQETQYF. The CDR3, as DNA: TGCAGCGTAAGAGCAGTGCAAGAGACCCAGTACTTC.

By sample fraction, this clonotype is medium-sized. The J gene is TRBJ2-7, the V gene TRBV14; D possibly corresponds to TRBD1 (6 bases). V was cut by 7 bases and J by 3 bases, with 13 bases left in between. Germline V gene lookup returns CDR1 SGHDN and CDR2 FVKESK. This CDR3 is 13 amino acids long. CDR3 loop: CASTRGRYYEQYF. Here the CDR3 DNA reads TGTGCCAGCACCAGGGGCAGATACTACGAGCAGTACTTC. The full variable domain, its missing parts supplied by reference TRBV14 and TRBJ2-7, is EAGVTQFPSHSVIEKGQTVTLRCDPISGHDNLYWYRRVMGKEIKFLLHFVKESKQDESGMPNNRFLAERTGGTYSTLKVQPAELEDSGVYFCASTRGRYYEQYFGPGTRLTVT.

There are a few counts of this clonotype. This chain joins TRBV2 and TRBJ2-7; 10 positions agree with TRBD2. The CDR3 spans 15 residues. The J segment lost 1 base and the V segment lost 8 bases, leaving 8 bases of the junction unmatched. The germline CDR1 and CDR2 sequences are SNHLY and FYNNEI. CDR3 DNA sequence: TGTGCCAGCCACAAAGCGGGGGGGGATTCCTACGAGCAGTACTTC. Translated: CASHKAGGDSYEQYF.

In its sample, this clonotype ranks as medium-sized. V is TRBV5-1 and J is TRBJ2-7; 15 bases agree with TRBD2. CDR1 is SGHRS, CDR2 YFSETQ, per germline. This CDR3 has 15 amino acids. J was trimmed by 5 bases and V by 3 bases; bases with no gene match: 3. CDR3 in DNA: TGCGCCAGCAGCTCGGGACTAGCGGGAGGTAACGAGCAGTACTTC. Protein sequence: CASSSGLAGGNEQYF.

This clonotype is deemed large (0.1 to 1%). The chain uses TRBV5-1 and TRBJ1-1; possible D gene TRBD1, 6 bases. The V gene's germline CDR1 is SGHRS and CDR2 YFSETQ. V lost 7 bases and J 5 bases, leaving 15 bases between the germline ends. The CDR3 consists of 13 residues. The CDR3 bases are TGCGCCAGCCATCGAGGGGGAGGAACTGAAGCTTTCTTT. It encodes CASHRGGGTEAFF.